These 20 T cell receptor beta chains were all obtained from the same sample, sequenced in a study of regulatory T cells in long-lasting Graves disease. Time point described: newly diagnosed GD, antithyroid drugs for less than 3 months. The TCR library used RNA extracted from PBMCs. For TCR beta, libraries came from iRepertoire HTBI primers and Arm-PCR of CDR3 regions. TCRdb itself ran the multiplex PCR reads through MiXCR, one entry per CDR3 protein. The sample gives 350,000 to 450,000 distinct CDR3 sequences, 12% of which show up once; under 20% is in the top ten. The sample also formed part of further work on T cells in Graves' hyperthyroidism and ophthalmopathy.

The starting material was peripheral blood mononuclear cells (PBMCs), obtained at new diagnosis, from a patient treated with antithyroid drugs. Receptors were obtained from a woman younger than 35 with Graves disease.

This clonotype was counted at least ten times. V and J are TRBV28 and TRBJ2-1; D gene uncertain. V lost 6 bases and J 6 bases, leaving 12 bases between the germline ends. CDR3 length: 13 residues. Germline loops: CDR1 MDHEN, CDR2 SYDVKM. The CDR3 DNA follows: TGTGCCAGCAGCCACCAAGGCGGCAATGAGCAGTTCTTC. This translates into CASSHQGGNEQFF.

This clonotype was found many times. Here the CDR3 reads CATSDPGLARFNEQFF. The CDR3 DNA reads TGTGCCACCAGTGATCCCGGACTAGCGAGGTTCAATGAGCAGTTCTTC. V gene TRBV24-1 combines with J gene TRBJ2-1; 9 positions agree with TRBD2. V gave up 3 bases and J gave up 6 bases; unmatched junction bases: 8. The CDR3 runs to 16 residues. CDR1 and CDR2 from the germline V gene are KGHDR and SFDVKD.

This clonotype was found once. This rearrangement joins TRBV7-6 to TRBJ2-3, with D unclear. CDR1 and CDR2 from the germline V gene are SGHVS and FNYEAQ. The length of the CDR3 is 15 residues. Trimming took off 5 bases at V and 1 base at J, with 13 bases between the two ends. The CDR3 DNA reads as TGTGCCAGCAGCATACGACCTCCGGGCACAGATACGCAGTATTTT. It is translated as CASSIRPPGTDTQYF. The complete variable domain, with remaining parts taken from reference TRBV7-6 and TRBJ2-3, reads GAGVSQSPRYKVTKRGQDVALRCDPISGHVSLYWYRQALGQGPEFLTYFNYEAQQDKSGLPNDRFSAERPEGSISTLTIQRTEQRDSAMYRCASSIRPPGTDTQYFGPGTRLTVL.

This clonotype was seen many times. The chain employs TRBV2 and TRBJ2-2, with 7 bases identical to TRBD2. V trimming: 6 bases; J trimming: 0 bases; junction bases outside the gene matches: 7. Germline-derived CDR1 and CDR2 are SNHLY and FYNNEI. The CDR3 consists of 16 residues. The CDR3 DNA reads TGTGCCAGCAGGAGCCAGCGGGGAGCGAACACCGGGGAGCTGTTTTTT. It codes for CASRSQRGANTGELFF. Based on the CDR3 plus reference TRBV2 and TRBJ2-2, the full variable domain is EPEVTQTPSHQVTQMGQEVILRCVPISNHLYFYWYRQILGQKVEFLVSFYNNEISEKSEIFDDQFSVERPDGSNFTLKIRSTKLEDSAMYFCASRSQRGANTGELFFGEGSRLTVL.

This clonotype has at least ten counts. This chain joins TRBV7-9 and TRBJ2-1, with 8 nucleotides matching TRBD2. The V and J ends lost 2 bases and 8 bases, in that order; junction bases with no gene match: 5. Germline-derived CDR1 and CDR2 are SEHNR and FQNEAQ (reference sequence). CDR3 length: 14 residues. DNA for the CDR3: TGTGCCAGCAGCTTATTCGGGAGGGGCGATGAGCAGTTCTTC. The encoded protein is CASSLFGRGDEQFF.

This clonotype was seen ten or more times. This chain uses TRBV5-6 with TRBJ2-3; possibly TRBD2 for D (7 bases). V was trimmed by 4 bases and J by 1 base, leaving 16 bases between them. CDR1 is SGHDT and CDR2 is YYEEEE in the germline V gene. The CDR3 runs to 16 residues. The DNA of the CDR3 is TGTGCCAGCAGCCGCAGGAGGGGGGGGCGCACAGATACGCAGTATTTT. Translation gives CASSRRRGGRTDTQYF.

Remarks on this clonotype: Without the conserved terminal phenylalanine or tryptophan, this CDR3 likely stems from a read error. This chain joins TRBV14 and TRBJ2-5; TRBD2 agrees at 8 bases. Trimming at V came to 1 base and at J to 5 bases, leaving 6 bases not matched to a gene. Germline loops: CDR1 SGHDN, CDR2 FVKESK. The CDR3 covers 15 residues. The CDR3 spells CASSQVPGGRETQYL. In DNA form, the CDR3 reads TGTGCCAGCAGCCAAGTGCCGGGGGGGCGCGAGACCCAGTACCTC.

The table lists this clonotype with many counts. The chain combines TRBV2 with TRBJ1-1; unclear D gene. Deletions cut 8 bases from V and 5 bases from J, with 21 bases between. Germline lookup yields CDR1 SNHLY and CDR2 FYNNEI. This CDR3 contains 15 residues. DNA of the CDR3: TGTGCCAGCGTTCGACGGGCTTCCGGGCCAACTGAAGCTTTCTTT. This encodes CASVRRASGPTEAFF. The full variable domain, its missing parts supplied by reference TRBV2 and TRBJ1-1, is EPEVTQTPSHQVTQMGQEVILRCVPISNHLYFYWYRQILGQKVEFLVSFYNNEISEKSEIFDDQFSVERPDGSNFTLKIRSTKLEDSAMYFCASVRRASGPTEAFFGQGTRLTVV.

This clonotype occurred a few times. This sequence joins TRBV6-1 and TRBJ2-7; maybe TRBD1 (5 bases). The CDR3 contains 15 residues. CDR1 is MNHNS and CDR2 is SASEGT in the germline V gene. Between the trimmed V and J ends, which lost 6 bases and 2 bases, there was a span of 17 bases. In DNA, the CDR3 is TGTGCCAGCAGCCCTGACAGTGAAACGGCCTACGAGCAGTACTTC. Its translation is CASSPDSETAYEQYF.

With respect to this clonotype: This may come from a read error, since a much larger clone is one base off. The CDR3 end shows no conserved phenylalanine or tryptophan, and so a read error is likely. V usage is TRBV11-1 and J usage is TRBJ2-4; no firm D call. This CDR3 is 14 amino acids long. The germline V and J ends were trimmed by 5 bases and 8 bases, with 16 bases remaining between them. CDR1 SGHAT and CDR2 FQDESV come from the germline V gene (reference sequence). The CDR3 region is CASSLHPRGDIQYL. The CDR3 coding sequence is TGTGCCAGCAGCCTGCACCCTCGCGGAGACATTCAGTACCTC.

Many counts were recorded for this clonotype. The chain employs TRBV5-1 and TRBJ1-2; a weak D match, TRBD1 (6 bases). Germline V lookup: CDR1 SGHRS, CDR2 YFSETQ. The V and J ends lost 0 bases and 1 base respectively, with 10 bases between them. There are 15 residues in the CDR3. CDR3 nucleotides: TGCGCCAGCAGCTTGGGCGGGGGCCATAACTATGGCTACACCTTC. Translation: CASSLGGGHNYGYTF.

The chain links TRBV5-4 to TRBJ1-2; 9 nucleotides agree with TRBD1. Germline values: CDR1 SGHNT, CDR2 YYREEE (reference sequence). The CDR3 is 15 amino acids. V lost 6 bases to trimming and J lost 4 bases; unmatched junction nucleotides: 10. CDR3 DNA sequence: TGTGCCAGCACCCGCCTGGGACAGGGAGTCTATGGCTACACCTTC. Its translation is CASTRLGQGVYGYTF.

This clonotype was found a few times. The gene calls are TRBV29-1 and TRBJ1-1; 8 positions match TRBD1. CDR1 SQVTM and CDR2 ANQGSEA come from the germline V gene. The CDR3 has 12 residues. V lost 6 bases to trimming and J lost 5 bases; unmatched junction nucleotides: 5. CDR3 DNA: TGCAGCGTCCGGACAGGGAGGACTGAAGCTTTCTTT. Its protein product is CSVRTGRTEAFF. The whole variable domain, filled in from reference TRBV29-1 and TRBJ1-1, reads SAVISQKPSRDICQRGTSLTIQCQVDSQVTMMFWYRQQPGQSLTLIATANQGSEATYESGFVIDKFPISRPNLTFSTLTVSNMSPEDSSIYLCSVRTGRTEAFFGQGTRLTVV.

CDR3 residues: CASSPPGDEQFF. The CDR3 region has the DNA TGTGCCAGCAGCCCACCAGGGGATGAGCAGTTCTTC. The V gene is TRBV6-1, the J gene TRBJ2-1, with D perhaps TRBD1 (6 bases). CDR1 and CDR2 (germline): MNHNS, SASEGT. This CDR3 is built from 12 residues. The V gene lost 6 bases and the J gene lost 8 bases, with 11 bases spanning the gap.

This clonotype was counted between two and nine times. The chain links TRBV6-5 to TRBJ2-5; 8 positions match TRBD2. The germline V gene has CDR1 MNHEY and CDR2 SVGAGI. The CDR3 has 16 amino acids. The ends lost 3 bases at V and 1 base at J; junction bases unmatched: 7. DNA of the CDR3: TGTGCCAGCAGTTATAGGTCGGGGGGGGGCCAAGAGACCCAGTACTTC. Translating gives CASSYRSGGGQETQYF.

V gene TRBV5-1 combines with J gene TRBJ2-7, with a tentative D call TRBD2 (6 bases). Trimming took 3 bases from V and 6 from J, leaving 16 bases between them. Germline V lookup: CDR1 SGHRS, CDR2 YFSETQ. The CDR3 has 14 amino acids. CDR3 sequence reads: CASSWAPLASEQYV. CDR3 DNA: TGCGCCAGCAGCTGGGCCCCCCTAGCGAGCGAGCAGTACGTC.

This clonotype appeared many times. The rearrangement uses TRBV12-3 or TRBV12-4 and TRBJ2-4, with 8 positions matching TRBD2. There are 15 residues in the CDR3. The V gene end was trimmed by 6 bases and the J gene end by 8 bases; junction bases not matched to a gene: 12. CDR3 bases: TGTGCCAGCAGCCTATCGCCGGGACTAGGAGACATTCAGTACTTC. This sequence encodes CASSLSPGLGDIQYF.

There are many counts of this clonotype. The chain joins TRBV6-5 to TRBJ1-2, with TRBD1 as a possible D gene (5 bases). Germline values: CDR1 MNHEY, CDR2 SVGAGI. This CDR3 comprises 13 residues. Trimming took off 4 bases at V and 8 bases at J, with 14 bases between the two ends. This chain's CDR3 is CASSSGPQGGYTF. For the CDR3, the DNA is TGTGCCAGCAGTTCGGGACCGCAGGGAGGCTACACCTTC.

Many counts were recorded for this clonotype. The CDR3, as DNA: TGTGCCAGCAGCTTGGCCGCCCAAAATCAGCCCCAGCATTTT. Translated: CASSLAAQNQPQHF. V and J are TRBV5-5 and TRBJ1-5; D gene ambiguous. V was clipped by 0 bases and J by 4 bases, with 8 bases between them. This CDR3 has 14 amino acids. CDR1 is SGHKS, CDR2 YYEKEE, per germline (reference sequence).

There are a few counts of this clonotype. DNA for the CDR3: TGTGCCAGCATCCCGGCCGGGGGGCGTAAACAGTTCTTC. This gives the protein CASIPAGGRKQFF. The V and J genes are TRBV7-2 and TRBJ2-1; tentatively, D is TRBD2 (7 bases). Trimming took 7 bases from V and 13 from J, leaving 20 bases between them. CDR3 size: 13 residues. Germline assignment: CDR1 SGHTA and CDR2 FQGNSA.